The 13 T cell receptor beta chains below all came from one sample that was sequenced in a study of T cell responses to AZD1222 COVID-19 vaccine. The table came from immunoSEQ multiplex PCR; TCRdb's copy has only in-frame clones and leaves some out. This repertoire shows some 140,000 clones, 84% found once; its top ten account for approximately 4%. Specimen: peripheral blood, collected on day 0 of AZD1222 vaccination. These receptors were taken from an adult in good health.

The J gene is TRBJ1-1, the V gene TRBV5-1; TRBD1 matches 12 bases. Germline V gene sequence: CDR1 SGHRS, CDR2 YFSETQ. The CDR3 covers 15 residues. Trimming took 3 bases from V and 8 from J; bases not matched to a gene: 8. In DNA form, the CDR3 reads TGCGCCAGCAGCTCAGGGACAGGGGGCGTAAGGGAAGCTTTCTTT. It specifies CASSSGTGGVREAFF.

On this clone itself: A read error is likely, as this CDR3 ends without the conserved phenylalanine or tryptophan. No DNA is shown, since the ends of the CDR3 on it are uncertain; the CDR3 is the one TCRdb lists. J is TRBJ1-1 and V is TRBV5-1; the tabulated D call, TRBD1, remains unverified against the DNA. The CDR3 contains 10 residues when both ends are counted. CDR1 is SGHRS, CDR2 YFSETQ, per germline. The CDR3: CASSLQGRPG.

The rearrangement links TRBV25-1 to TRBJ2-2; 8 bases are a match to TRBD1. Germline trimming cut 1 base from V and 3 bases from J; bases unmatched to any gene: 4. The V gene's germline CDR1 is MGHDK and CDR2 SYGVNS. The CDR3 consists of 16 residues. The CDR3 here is CASSESRTGYTGELFF. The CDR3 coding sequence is TGTGCCAGCAGTGAATCCAGGACAGGGTACACCGGGGAGCTGTTTTTT.

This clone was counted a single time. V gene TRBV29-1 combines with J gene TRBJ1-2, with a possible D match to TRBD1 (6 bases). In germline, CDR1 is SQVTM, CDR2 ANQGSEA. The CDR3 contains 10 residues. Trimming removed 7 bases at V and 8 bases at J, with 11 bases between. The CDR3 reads CSDYRVGYTF. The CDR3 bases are TGCAGCGACTACAGGGTCGGCTACACCTTC.

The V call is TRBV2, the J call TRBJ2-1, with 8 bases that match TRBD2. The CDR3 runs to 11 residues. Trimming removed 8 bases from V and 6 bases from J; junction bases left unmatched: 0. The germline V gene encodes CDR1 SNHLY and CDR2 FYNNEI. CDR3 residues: CASGLANEQFF. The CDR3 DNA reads TGTGCCAGCGGACTAGCCAATGAGCAGTTCTTC.

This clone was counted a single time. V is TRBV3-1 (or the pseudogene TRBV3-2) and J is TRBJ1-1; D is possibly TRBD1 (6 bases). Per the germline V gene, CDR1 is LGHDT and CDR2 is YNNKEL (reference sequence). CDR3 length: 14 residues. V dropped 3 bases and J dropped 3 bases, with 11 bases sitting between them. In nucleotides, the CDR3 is TGTGCCAGCAGCCAGGACCAGGGGTACACTGAAGCTTTCTTT. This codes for CASSQDQGYTEAFF.

CDR3 in amino acids: CASSLWAGNTGELFF. The CDR3 DNA reads TGTGCCAGCAGTTTATGGGCAGGGAACACCGGGGAGCTGTTTTTT. The chain carries TRBV27 and TRBJ2-2; D unresolved. The CDR3 is made up of 15 amino acids. Trimming pared 1 base from V and 1 base from J, leaving 7 bases between. Germline-derived CDR1 and CDR2 are MNHEY and SMNVEV (reference sequence).

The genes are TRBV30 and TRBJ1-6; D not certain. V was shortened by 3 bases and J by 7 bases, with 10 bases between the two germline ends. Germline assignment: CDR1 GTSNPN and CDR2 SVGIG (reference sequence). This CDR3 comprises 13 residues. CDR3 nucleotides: TGTGCCTGGAGCGCCGCACAAAATTCACCCCTCCACTTT. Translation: CAWSAAQNSPLHF.

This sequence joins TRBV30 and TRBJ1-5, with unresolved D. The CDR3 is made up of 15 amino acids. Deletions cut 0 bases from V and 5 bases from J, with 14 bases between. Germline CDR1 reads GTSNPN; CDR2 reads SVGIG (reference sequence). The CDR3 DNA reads TGTGCCTGGAGTGTACCGTGGGGTCTGGATCAGCCCCAGCATTTT. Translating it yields CAWSVPWGLDQPQHF. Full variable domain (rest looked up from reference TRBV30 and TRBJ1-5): SQTIHQWPATLVQPVGSPLSLECTVEGTSNPNLYWYRQAAGRGLQLLFYSVGIGQISSEVPQNLSASRPQDRQFILSSKKLLLSDSGFYLCAWSVPWGLDQPQHFGDGTRLSIL.

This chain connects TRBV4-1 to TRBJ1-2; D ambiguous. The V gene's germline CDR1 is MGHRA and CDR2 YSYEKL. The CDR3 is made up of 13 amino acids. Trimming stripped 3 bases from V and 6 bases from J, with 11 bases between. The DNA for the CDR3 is TGCGCCAGCAGCCAGGGTAATGGTAATGGCTACACCTTC. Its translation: CASSQGNGNGYTF.

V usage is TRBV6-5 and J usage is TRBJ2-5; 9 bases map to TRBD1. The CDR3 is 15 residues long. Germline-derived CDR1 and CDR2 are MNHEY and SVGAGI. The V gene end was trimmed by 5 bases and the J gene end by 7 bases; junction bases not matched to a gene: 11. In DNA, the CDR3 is TGTGCCAGCAGTAGACGGACAGGGGCCGTACTGACCCAGTACTTC. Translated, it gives CASSRRTGAVLTQYF.

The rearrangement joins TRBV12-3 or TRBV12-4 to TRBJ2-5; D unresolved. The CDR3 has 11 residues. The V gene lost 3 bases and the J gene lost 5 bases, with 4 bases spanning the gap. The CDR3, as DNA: TGTGCCAGCAGTTTCGTGGAGACCCAGTACTTC. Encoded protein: CASSFVETQYF.

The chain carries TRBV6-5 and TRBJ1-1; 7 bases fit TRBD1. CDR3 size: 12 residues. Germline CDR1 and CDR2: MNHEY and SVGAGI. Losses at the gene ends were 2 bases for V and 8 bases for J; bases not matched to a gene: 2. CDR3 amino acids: CASSYLTGEAFF. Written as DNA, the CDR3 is TGTGCCAGCAGTTACCTGACAGGGGAAGCTTTCTTT.